The 11 T cell receptor beta chains presented below share a single source sample, sequenced in a study of cytomegalovirus exposure and HLA in healthy donors. PCR primers comprised 60 Vbeta and 13 Jbeta primers. Produced via immunoSEQ multiplex PCR; TCRdb's table is partial and in-frame only. The sample has around 150,000 clones; about 81% are singletons. Sequencing was done on a sample of PBMCs. These receptors were obtained from a woman in her late teens or twenties in good health and CMV-seronegative.

The chain carries TRBV19 and TRBJ1-1, with TRBD1 as a possible D gene (5 bases). Per germline, CDR1 LNHDA and CDR2 SQIVND (reference sequence). The CDR3 covers 16 residues. The ends were cut back, 5 bases at V and 11 bases at J, with 27 bases in the middle. CDR3 bases: TGTGCCAGTAGTTTTACCGACAGCTCGTTCGTACGGGGGGCTTTCTTT. It encodes CASSFTDSSFVRGAFF.

The J gene is TRBJ2-1, the V gene TRBV7-2, with D unresolved. Germline-derived CDR1 and CDR2 are SGHTA and FQGNSA. This CDR3 contains 15 residues. V lost 2 bases, J lost 1 base, and 9 bases lay in between. The CDR3 loop is CASSLSALSYNEQFF. CDR3 bases: TGTGCCAGCAGCTTAAGCGCCCTGTCCTACAATGAGCAGTTCTTC.

This chain connects TRBV10-3 to TRBJ1-1; a weak D match, TRBD1 (6 bases). Trimming took off 0 bases at V and 0 bases at J, with 11 bases between the two ends. This CDR3 has 16 residues. Germline CDR1 is ENHRY and CDR2 is SYGVKD. The CDR3 loop is CAISESTHRVNTEAFF. CDR3 nucleotide sequence: TGTGCCATCAGTGAGTCGACTCACAGGGTGAACACTGAAGCTTTCTTT.

This chain connects TRBV5-1 to TRBJ2-1; D not certain. The CDR3 has 12 amino acids. The germline V gene encodes CDR1 SGHRS and CDR2 YFSETQ. V lost 4 bases and J 4 bases, leaving 6 bases between the germline ends. CDR3 loop: CASSRDYNEQFF. The CDR3 DNA is TGCGCCAGCAGCCGAGATTACAATGAGCAGTTCTTC.

The chain joins TRBV7-9 to TRBJ1-4, with a possible D match to TRBD1 (6 bases). The V gene's germline CDR1 is SEHNR and CDR2 FQNEAQ (reference sequence). Trimming cost V 0 bases and J 7 bases, with 15 bases left between them. The CDR3 contains 16 residues. This CDR3 reads CASSLAVGGQSEKLFF. CDR3 coding DNA: TGTGCCAGCAGCTTAGCGGTCGGTGGACAGAGTGAAAAACTGTTTTTT.

This sequence joins TRBV6-1 and TRBJ1-4; tentative D call: TRBD1 (6 bases). Looked up from germline, CDR1 is MNHNS and CDR2 is SASEGT. The length of the CDR3 is 14 residues. Between the trimmed V and J ends, which lost 3 bases and 8 bases, there was a span of 13 bases. In nucleotides, the CDR3 is TGTGCCAGCAGTGATGGCAAAAGGGGGGAAAAACTGTTTTTT. It specifies CASSDGKRGEKLFF.

The CDR3 DNA is TGTGCCTATGCCTCTGGACTGTCCTACAATGAGCAGTTCTTC. This encodes CAYASGLSYNEQFF. The gene calls are TRBV7-9 and TRBJ2-1; possible D gene TRBD2, 5 bases. The CDR3 is made up of 14 amino acids. In germline, CDR1 is SEHNR, CDR2 FQNEAQ (reference sequence). V shed 11 bases and J shed 1 base, with 15 bases lying between them.

The V gene is TRBV6-5, the J gene TRBJ2-6, with 9 bases fitting TRBD1. CDR1 is MNHEY and CDR2 is SVGAGI in the germline V gene. CDR3 length equals 15 residues. The J segment lost 7 bases and the V segment lost 4 bases, leaving 5 bases of the junction unmatched. The DNA for the CDR3 is TGTGCCAGCAGTTTAGGACAGGGGAAAGCCAACGTCCTGACTTTC. This sequence encodes CASSLGQGKANVLTF.

The J gene is TRBJ1-1, the V gene TRBV28; no firm D call. Trimming cost V 8 bases and J 2 bases, with 9 bases left between them. This CDR3 comprises 12 residues. Germline V gene data show CDR1 as MDHEN and CDR2 as SYDVKM. The CDR3 spells CASFDSNTEAFF. The CDR3 DNA reads TGTGCCAGCTTTGACTCTAACACTGAAGCTTTCTTT.

The chain recombines TRBV25-1 with TRBJ2-2; 7 positions match TRBD2. The CDR3 has 16 residues. The V segment lost 2 bases and the J segment 7 bases; nucleotides outside the gene matches: 10. Germline V lookup: CDR1 MGHDK, CDR2 SYGVNS. Here the CDR3 reads CASSEILGGRGGELFF. The CDR3 bases are TGTGCCAGCAGTGAAATCTTGGGCGGGAGAGGCGGGGAGCTGTTTTTT.

The chain joins TRBV5-4 to TRBJ2-5; tentatively, D is TRBD1 (5 bases). The ends were cut back, 2 bases at V and 2 bases at J, with 7 bases in the middle. The CDR3 runs 13 residues. Germline CDR1 is SGHNT and CDR2 is YYREEE (reference sequence). CDR3 residues: CASSLDRQETQYF. The CDR3, as DNA: TGTGCCAGCAGCTTAGACAGACAAGAGACCCAGTACTTC.